This paragraph reports one TCR beta chain. This specimen belongs to a study of cytomegalovirus exposure and HLA in healthy donors. TCRdb's table, derived via immunoSEQ multiplex PCR, lists solely in-frame clones and lacks some. This table holds tens of thousands of clones, 80% to 85% found once. Sequencing was performed on PBMCs. This clonotype was sampled from a woman in her late teens or twenties in good health and CMV-seropositive.

CDR3: CASSGGLVGEVNTEAFF. Written as DNA, the CDR3 is TGTGCCAGCAGTGGCGGGTTAGTTGGGGAAGTGAACACTGAAGCTTTCTTT. The chain is built from TRBV6-1 and TRBJ1-1; D remains unclear. The CDR3 consists of 17 residues. V lost 4 bases and J lost 0, with 18 bases in between. CDR1 MNHNS and CDR2 SASEGT come from the germline V gene.